Shown below are 24 T cell receptor beta chains from a single sample sequenced in a study of Ad26.COV2.S vaccination and SARS-CoV-2 variants. Sequenced by immunoSEQ multiplex PCR; TCRdb stores in-frame clones only, minus some. Seen here are more than 300,000 clones, about 85% observed once, and the top ten hold 2% to 2.5%. As to treatment: about 20 received Ad26.COV2.S at low or high dose, single or two shots; 5 received placebo; per-sample allocation not given. Samples were taken on day 63 after the first vaccine or placebo injection. Sequenced here: peripheral blood, sampled in a trial of Ad26.COV2.S vaccine versus placebo. These receptors came from a person between 18 and 65 years old who received the Ad26.COV2.S COVID-19 vaccine or a placebo.

The chain links TRBV9 to TRBJ2-1; maybe TRBD1 (6 bases). Germline loops: CDR1 SGDLS, CDR2 YYNGEE. Trimming left V 2 bases short and J 2 bases short, with 8 bases between. This CDR3 spans 14 amino acids. In DNA form, the CDR3 reads TGTGCCAGCAGCGTGGACAGAGCCTACAATGAGCAGTTCTTC. Its translation is CASSVDRAYNEQFF.

The J gene is TRBJ2-5, the V gene TRBV7-2, with TRBD2 matching 7 bases. The CDR3 length is 16 residues. CDR1 SGHTA and CDR2 FQGNSA come from the germline V gene. J was trimmed by 2 bases and V by 0 bases; bases with no gene match: 6. The CDR3 region is CASSLAASGGQETQYF. CDR3 DNA: TGTGCCAGCAGCTTAGCGGCTAGCGGAGGTCAAGAGACCCAGTACTTC. Filled out from reference TRBV7-2 and TRBJ2-5, the complete variable domain reads GAGVSQSPSNKVTEKGKDVELRCDPISGHTALYWYRQSLGQGLEFLIYFQGNSAPDKSGLPSDRFSAERTGGSVSTLTIQRTQQEDSAVYLCASSLAASGGQETQYFGPGTRLLVL.

A remark on this clone: Sequence at one end of the junction differs from germline and may be a read error. The chain couples TRBV12-3 or TRBV12-4 to TRBJ1-1; D ambiguous. This CDR3 is built from 8 residues. In nucleotides, the CDR3 is TGTGCCAGCACCTGGGGAGTCTTC. This sequence encodes CASTWGVF.

This chain connects TRBV28 to TRBJ2-5, with D perhaps TRBD1 or TRBD2 (6 bases each). V dropped 6 bases and J dropped 1 base, with 12 bases sitting between them. Germline V gene sequence: CDR1 MDHEN, CDR2 SYDVKM. The CDR3 is 14 amino acids. The CDR3 loop reads CASSPKGGQETQYF. CDR3 coding DNA: TGTGCCAGCAGCCCCAAGGGGGGCCAAGAGACCCAGTACTTC.

The J gene is TRBJ1-1, the V gene TRBV6-1; D unclear. Deletions cut 0 bases from V and 2 bases from J, with 10 bases between. The CDR3 sequence is 15 residues long. Germline V gives CDR1 MNHNS, CDR2 SASEGT. CDR3 region: CASSEASRPNTEAFF. The CDR3 DNA is TGTGCCAGCAGTGAAGCTAGCCGCCCAAACACTGAAGCTTTCTTT.

The gene calls are TRBV29-1 and TRBJ2-7; D not resolved. V was clipped by 5 bases and J by 0 bases, with 8 bases between them. The CDR3 covers 12 residues. Germline values: CDR1 SQVTM, CDR2 ANQGSEA. The CDR3 sequence is CSVRQASYEQYF. In DNA form, the CDR3 reads TGCAGCGTTAGACAAGCCTCCTACGAGCAGTACTTC.

The rearrangement joins TRBV5-4 to TRBJ2-1; perhaps TRBD2 as D (5 bases). Per germline, CDR1 SGHNT and CDR2 YYREEE (reference sequence). The CDR3 has 14 amino acids. With 4 bases removed from V and 4 bases from J, the gap between germline ends came to 12 bases. The CDR3 spells CASSPTGEYNEQFF. The CDR3 DNA reads as TGTGCCAGCAGCCCCACCGGGGAGTACAATGAGCAGTTCTTC. Full variable domain (missing parts from reference TRBV5-4 and TRBJ2-1): ETGVTQSPTHLIKTRGQQVTLRCSSQSGHNTVSWYQQALGQGPQFIFQYYREEENGRGNFPPRFSGLQFPNYSSELNVNALELDDSALYLCASSPTGEYNEQFFGPGTRLTVL.

This rearrangement joins TRBV15 to TRBJ1-1; tentative D call: TRBD1 (5 bases). V lost 0 bases, J lost 10 bases, and 12 bases lay in between. The CDR3 is made up of 13 amino acids. Germline V gene lookup returns CDR1 LNHNV and CDR2 YYDKDF (reference sequence). The CDR3 DNA follows: TGTGCCACCAGCAGAGATAAAGCGAGGGGAGCTTTCTTT. It translates to CATSRDKARGAFF.

V gene TRBV28 combines with J gene TRBJ2-7; TRBD2 matches 10 bases. The CDR3 is 16 residues long. Unmatched junction bases numbered 4, after V lost 1 base and J lost 1 base. The germline CDR1 and CDR2 sequences are MDHEN and SYDVKM. CDR3 residues: CASSLLGSGGSYEQYF. The DNA for the CDR3 is TGTGCCAGCAGTTTATTGGGTAGCGGGGGGTCCTACGAGCAGTACTTC.

This chain uses TRBV12-5 with TRBJ1-1; possibly TRBD1 for D (5 bases). The CDR3 spans 14 residues. V lost 5 bases and J 3 bases, leaving 13 bases between the germline ends. Germline CDR1 reads LGHNT; CDR2 reads FRNRAP. CDR3 sequence: CASGGGTGDTEAFF. The CDR3 region has the DNA TGTGCTAGTGGTGGAGGGACGGGAGACACTGAAGCTTTCTTT.

The chain links TRBV21-1 to TRBJ2-3; the D segment call TRBD2 is taken from the table without a DNA check. TRBV21-1 is a listed pseudogene. CDR3 size: 14 residues. The CDR3: CASSKSYCTDTQYF. The CDR3 DNA follows: TGTGCCAGCAGCAAGTCTTACTGCACAGATACGCAGTATTTT.

The chain couples TRBV14 to TRBJ1-2, with D unclear. Trimming stripped 3 bases from V and 4 bases from J, with 9 bases between. From germline, CDR1 is SGHDN and CDR2 FVKESK. CDR3 size: 13 residues. The CDR3 spells CASSHGMSYGYTF. CDR3 sequence (DNA): TGTGCCAGCAGCCACGGAATGAGCTATGGCTACACCTTC.

The chain recombines TRBV28 with TRBJ1-1, with TRBD1 matching over 10 bases. The CDR3 extends over 16 amino acids. Per germline, CDR1 MDHEN and CDR2 SYDVKM. J lost 2 bases, V lost 2 bases, and 5 bases had no gene match. Written as DNA, the CDR3 is TGTGCCAGCAGTTTAGGGACAGGGGTAGGAAACACTGAAGCTTTCTTT. Protein: CASSLGTGVGNTEAFF. Full variable domain (missing parts from reference TRBV28 and TRBJ1-1): DVKVTQSSRYLVKRTGEKVFLECVQDMDHENMFWYRQDPGLGLRLIYFSYDVKMKEKGDIPEGYSVSREKKERFSLILESASTNQTSMYLCASSLGTGVGNTEAFFGQGTRLTVV.

V and J are TRBV6-5 and TRBJ2-7; TRBD2 aligns across 8 bases. With 6 bases clipped from V and 1 base from J, the junction kept 8 bases outside the gene matches. The CDR3 is made up of 15 amino acids. Germline CDR1 MNHEY, CDR2 SVGAGI. The CDR3 sequence is CASRPEAGGSYEQYF. CDR3 nucleotides: TGTGCCAGCAGGCCCGAGGCGGGGGGTTCCTACGAGCAGTACTTC.

The chain uses TRBV5-4 and TRBJ1-2; TRBD1 is a possible D gene (5 bases). Per germline, CDR1 SGHNT and CDR2 YYREEE (reference sequence). This CDR3 has 16 amino acids. V was pared by 0 bases and J by 0 bases, with 12 bases between. The CDR3 DNA reads as TGTGCCAGCAGCTTGGGGGCAGGGCTATCTAACTATGGCTACACCTTC. Translated: CASSLGAGLSNYGYTF.

This clone showed up just once. The rearrangement uses TRBV5-1 and TRBJ1-2; 8 nucleotides line up with TRBD1. The V segment lost 4 bases and the J segment 3 bases; nucleotides outside the gene matches: 11. The CDR3 has 16 amino acids. Per the germline V gene, CDR1 is SGHRS and CDR2 is YFSETQ. The CDR3 protein is CASSKDRTGWDYGYTF. CDR3 nucleotides: TGCGCCAGCAGCAAGGACAGGACAGGGTGGGACTATGGCTACACCTTC.

The chain links TRBV7-9 to TRBJ2-5; D remains unclear. V was pared by 2 bases and J by 5 bases, with 9 bases between. Germline CDR1 reads SEHNR; CDR2 reads FQNEAQ (reference sequence). The CDR3 runs to 13 residues. The CDR3 DNA reads TGTGCCAGCAGCTTAACGGCATGGGAGACCCAGTACTTC. Protein: CASSLTAWETQYF.

This sequence joins TRBV11-2 and TRBJ2-3, with D possibly being TRBD1 (6 bases). V was trimmed by 5 bases and J by 6 bases, leaving 15 bases between them. CDR1 and CDR2 (germline): SGHAT, FQNNGV. The CDR3 spans 14 residues. CDR3 residues: CASSQDSLADTQYF. CDR3 sequence (DNA): TGTGCCAGCAGCCAGGACAGCCTCGCGGATACGCAGTATTTT.

The chain is built from TRBV6-1 and TRBJ2-4; D ambiguous. Germline CDR1 and CDR2: MNHNS and SASEGT. This CDR3 spans 15 amino acids. V gave up 2 bases and J gave up 0 bases, with 8 bases separating them. The chain's CDR3 is CASSEKWLAKNIQYF. CDR3 nucleotides: TGTGCCAGCAGTGAAAAATGGCTAGCCAAAAACATTCAGTACTTC.

V is TRBV30 and J is TRBJ1-6; D is possibly TRBD1 (5 bases). Germline CDR1 is GTSNPN and CDR2 is SVGIG (reference sequence). V lost 0 bases and J lost 0, with 21 bases in between. The CDR3 has 20 amino acids. The CDR3 bases are TGTGCCTGGAGTGTACGAGTCAGGGCTCCTCAGAGCTCCTATAATTCACCCCTCCACTTT. It specifies CAWSVRVRAPQSSYNSPLHF.

V gene TRBV30 combines with J gene TRBJ1-5; D is undetermined. The CDR3 length is 12 residues. Germline V lookup: CDR1 GTSNPN, CDR2 SVGIG (reference sequence). Trimming removed 5 bases from V and 1 base from J, with 6 bases in between. CDR3 sequence (DNA): TGTGCCTGGGGACGGAGCAATCAGCCCCAGCATTTT. Translation gives CAWGRSNQPQHF. Looking up the rest from reference TRBV30 and TRBJ1-5 gives the full variable domain: SQTIHQWPATLVQPVGSPLSLECTVEGTSNPNLYWYRQAAGRGLQLLFYSVGIGQISSEVPQNLSASRPQDRQFILSSKKLLLSDSGFYLCAWGRSNQPQHFGDGTRLSIL.

This clone turned up a few times. The chain recombines TRBV11-1 with TRBJ2-2; 9 nucleotides line up with TRBD1. V shed 1 base, J shed 4 bases, and the junction held 1 base outside the gene matches. The CDR3 sequence is 15 residues long. Germline V lookup: CDR1 SGHAT, CDR2 FQDESV (reference sequence). The CDR3 DNA follows: TGTGCCAGCAGCTTAGGGGACAGGGTCACCGGGGAGCTGTTTTTT. Translated, it gives CASSLGDRVTGELFF.

The genes are TRBV5-1 and TRBJ1-2; 8 positions agree with TRBD1. CDR1 SGHRS and CDR2 YFSETQ come from the germline V gene. The CDR3 covers 14 residues. With V trimmed by 4 bases and J by 2 bases, 4 bases remained unmatched. The CDR3 region is CASSGGQDNYGYTF. In DNA form, the CDR3 reads TGCGCCAGCAGCGGGGGACAGGACAACTATGGCTACACCTTC.

The V call is TRBV18, the J call TRBJ2-7; 10 positions match TRBD1. The CDR3 covers 15 residues. V shed 1 base and J 4 bases; nucleotides not matched to a gene: 4. Germline CDR1 reads KGHSH; CDR2 reads LQKENI. CDR3 protein: CASSPLEGQGYEQYF. In DNA form, the CDR3 reads TGTGCCAGCTCACCACTTGAGGGACAGGGGTACGAGCAGTACTTC.